This T cell receptor beta chain was profiled in a study of spatial heterogeneity in lung cancer. Study-wide findings and caveats: It was found that expanded intratumoral alpha and beta TCR counts tracked tumor mutation counts.

This clonotype was detected ten times or more. Its antigen is not identified. This CDR3 is built from 16 residues. Germline values: CDR1 SEHNR, CDR2 FQNEAQ (reference sequence). V dropped 0 bases and J dropped 6; count of bases not matched to a gene: 4. Every individual TCR cDNA molecule carried its own unique molecular identifier, which allowed correction of PCR and sequencing errors. From the 5' RACE reads, TCRdb called clonotypes with MiXCR, one entry per CDR3 protein. This table holds some 18,000 distinct CDR3 sequences, 6% to 9% found once. Sample time point: sample taken at primary tumor resection. Whole RNA obtained from tumor, nontumor lung or frozen PBMC underwent sequencing without sorting.

Specimen: lung tumor tissue, collected at surgery. This receptor was identified in a male donor with early-stage non-small cell lung cancer. V gene TRBV7-9 combines with J gene TRBJ1-6; 8 bases agree with TRBD1. CDR3 nucleotides: TGTGCCAGCAGCTTAGCGGCAGGGGGCATTAATTCACCCCTCCACTTT. It codes for CASSLAAGGINSPLHF.